This TCR beta chain was obtained from a study of cytomegalovirus exposure and HLA in healthy donors. In regard to this clone: Its specificity is not known.

60 Vbeta and 13 Jbeta primers were used in PCR. The table came from immunoSEQ multiplex PCR; TCRdb's copy has only in-frame clones and leaves some out. The sample records some 150,000 clones, 64% being singletons. With 9 bases removed from V and 3 bases from J, the gap between germline ends came to 7 bases. Germline-derived CDR1 and CDR2 are WNHNN and SYGVQD (reference sequence). The CDR3 covers 11 residues. Broader study findings: Reported findings show TCR beta sequences accurately forecast HLA-A and HLA-B alleles in most subjects.

Sequencing was done on a sample of PBMCs. This chain links TRBV10-1 with TRBJ2-3, with D tentatively TRBD2 (6 bases). This TCR was recovered from a woman under 40 in good health and CMV-seropositive. CDR3 loop: CAREGTDTQYF. As DNA, the CDR3 is TGCGCCAGGGAGGGGACAGATACGCAGTATTTT.